A single sample is the source of the 6 T cell receptor beta chains below, sequenced in a study of tumor and adjacent non-tumor tissue in lung cancer. Three rounds of nested PCR, following a modified ARM-PCR protocol, produced the TCRbeta library. TCRdb re-analysed the multiplex PCR reads in MiXCR, keeping a single row per CDR3 protein. The sample gives fewer than 150,000 distinct CDR3 sequences, 60% to 70% of which show up once; around a sixth is in the top ten. This sample's RNA came from whole unsorted tissue. Sequencing was performed on lung tumor tissue. These receptors originate from a man aged 55 to 70 with small cell lung cancer.

Turning to this clonotype: Germline and junction disagree at one end, which may indicate a read error. The chain links TRBV20-1 to TRBJ1-5, with D unresolved. The length of the CDR3 is 12 residues. Germline CDR1 reads DFQATT; CDR2 reads SNEGSKA (reference sequence). In DNA form, the CDR3 reads TGCAATGCTAGTGCAGGAAATCAGCCCCAGCATTTT. Translated, it gives CNASAGNQPQHF.

The chain links TRBV6-2 or TRBV6-3 to TRBJ2-7, with TRBD2 matching 14 bases. CDR3 length: 14 amino acids. From germline, CDR1 is MNHEY and CDR2 SVGEGT. Here the CDR3 DNA reads TGTGTCAGCAGTCCCGGACTAGCGGGAGGTGAGCAGTACGTC. Translated, it gives CVSSPGLAGGEQYV.

This clonotype was seen a handful of times. This is likely a read error, given that the CDR3 carries no conserved phenylalanine or tryptophan at its end. The J gene is TRBJ2-7, the V gene TRBV4-1, with D unresolved. Per germline, CDR1 MGHRA and CDR2 YSYEKL. The CDR3 has 14 residues. CDR3 sequence (DNA): TGCGCCAGCAGCCTTGCGGAGAGCTCCTACGGGCAGTACCTC. Encoded protein: CASSLAESSYGQYL.

V is TRBV4-2 and J is TRBJ2-7, with a weak D call TRBD2 (6 bases). V lost 1 base to trimming and J lost 2 bases, with 12 bases between them. This CDR3 has 15 amino acids. Germline V gives CDR1 LGHNA, CDR2 YNFKEQ. The CDR3 nucleotides read TGTGCCAGCAGCCAAGTTGGAGGGGAGACCTACGAGCAGTACTTC. Its protein is CASSQVGGETYEQYF.

In the case of this clonotype: A much more abundant neighbour one base away suggests this may be a read error. V gene TRBV6-1 combines with J gene TRBJ1-1; the D gene is possibly TRBD1 (5 bases). Germline CDR1 reads MNHNS; CDR2 reads SASEGT. The ends were cut back, 2 bases at V and 3 bases at J, with 13 bases in the middle. The CDR3 loop spans 15 amino acids. CDR3 sequence: CASSELGGFYTEAFF. The CDR3, as DNA: TGTGCCAGCAGTGAATTGGGGGGTTTTTACACTGAAGCTTTCTTT.

The chain links TRBV12-3 or TRBV12-4 to TRBJ2-3; 7 bases agree with TRBD2. The length of the CDR3 is 13 residues. V was clipped by 4 bases and J by 3 bases; unmatched bases: 1. CDR3 nucleotides: TGTGCCAGCAGTTCTAGCGGAACAGATACGCAGTATTTT. It yields the protein CASSSSGTDTQYF.